This TCR beta chain was found in a study of T cell responses to AZD1222 COVID-19 vaccine. General study findings and limits: Donor demographics were predominantly white British with a female majority; clonal diversity may be underestimated. After two AZD1222 doses, spike-specific TCR breadth and depth rose versus day 0.

In the case of this clone: Its specificity is not known.

The V segment lost 5 bases and the J segment 4 bases; nucleotides outside the gene matches: 6. The CDR3 runs to 15 residues. Looked up from germline, CDR1 is SGHTA and CDR2 is FQGNSA. Only in-frame clones appear in the TCRdb table, and some are missing; sequencing was by immunoSEQ multiplex PCR. The table has about 190,000 clones, approximately 91% seen once. The clonotype comes from an adult in good health. V and J are TRBV7-2 and TRBJ2-1; 9 bases align to TRBD1. The sample here was peripheral blood, taken on day 0 of AZD1222 vaccination. The CDR3 DNA reads TGTGCCAGCAGCCCACAGGGGGCGCAGTACAATGAGCAGTTCTTC. Translation gives CASSPQGAQYNEQFF.